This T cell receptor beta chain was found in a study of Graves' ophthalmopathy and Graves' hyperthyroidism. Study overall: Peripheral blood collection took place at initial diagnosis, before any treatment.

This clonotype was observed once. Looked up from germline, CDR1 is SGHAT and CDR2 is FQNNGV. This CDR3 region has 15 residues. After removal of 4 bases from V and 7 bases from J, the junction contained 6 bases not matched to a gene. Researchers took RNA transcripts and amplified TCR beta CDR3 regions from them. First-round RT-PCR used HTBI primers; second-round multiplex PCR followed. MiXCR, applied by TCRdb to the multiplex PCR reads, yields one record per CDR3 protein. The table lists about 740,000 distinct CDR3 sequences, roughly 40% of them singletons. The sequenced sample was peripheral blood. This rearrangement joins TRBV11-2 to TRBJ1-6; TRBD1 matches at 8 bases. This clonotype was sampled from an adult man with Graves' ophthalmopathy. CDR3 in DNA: TGTGCCAGCAGCTCCCGGACAGGGCCGAATTCACCCCTCCACTTT. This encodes CASSSRTGPNSPLHF. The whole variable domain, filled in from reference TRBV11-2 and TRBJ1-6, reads EAGVAQSPRYKIIEKRQSVAFWCNPISGHATLYWYQQILGQGPKLLIQFQNNGVVDDSQLPKDRFSAERLKGVDSTLKIQPAKLEDSAVYLCASSSRTGPNSPLHFGNGTRLTVT.